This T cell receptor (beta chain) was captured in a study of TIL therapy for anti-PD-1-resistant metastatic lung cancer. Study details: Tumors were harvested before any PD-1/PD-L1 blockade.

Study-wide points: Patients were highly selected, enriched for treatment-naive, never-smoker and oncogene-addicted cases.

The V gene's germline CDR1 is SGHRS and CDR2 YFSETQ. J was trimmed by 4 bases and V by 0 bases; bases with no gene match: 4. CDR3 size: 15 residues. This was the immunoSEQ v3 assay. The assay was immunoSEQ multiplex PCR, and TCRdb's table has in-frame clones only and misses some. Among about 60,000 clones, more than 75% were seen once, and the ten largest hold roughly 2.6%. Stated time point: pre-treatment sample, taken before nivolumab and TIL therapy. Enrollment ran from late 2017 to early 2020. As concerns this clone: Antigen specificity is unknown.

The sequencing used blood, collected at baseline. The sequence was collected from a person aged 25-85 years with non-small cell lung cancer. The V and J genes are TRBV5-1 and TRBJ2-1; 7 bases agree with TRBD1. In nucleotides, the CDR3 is TGCGCCAGCAGCTTGGCGGGACAGTCATACAATGAGCAGTTCTTC. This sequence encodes CASSLAGQSYNEQFF.